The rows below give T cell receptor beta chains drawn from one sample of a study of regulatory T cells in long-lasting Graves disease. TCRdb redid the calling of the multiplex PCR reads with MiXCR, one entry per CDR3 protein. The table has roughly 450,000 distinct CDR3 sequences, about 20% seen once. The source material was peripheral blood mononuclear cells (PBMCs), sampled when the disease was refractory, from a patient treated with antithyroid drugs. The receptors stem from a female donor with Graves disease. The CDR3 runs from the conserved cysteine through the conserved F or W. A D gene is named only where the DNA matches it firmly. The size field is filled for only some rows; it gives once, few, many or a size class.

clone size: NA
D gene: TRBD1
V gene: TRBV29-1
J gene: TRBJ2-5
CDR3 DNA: TGCAGCTCAACAGGGGTGCAGACCCAGTACTTC
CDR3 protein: CSSTGVQTQYF

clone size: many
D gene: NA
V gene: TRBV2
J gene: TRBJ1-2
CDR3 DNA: TGTGCCAGCAGTGAATACCCGGGTTCGAACTATGGCTACACCTTC
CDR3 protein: CASSEYPGSNYGYTF

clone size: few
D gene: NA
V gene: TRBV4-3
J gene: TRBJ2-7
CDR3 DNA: TGCGCCAGCAGCCAAGGTCTAGCGTCTTACGAGCAGTACTTC
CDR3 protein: CASSQGLASYEQYF

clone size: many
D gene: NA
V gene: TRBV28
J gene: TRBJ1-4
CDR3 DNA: TGTGCCAGCAGTCCTATAGAAGCGGATTATGCAACTAATGAAAAACTGTTTTTT
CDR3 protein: CASSPIEADYATNEKLFF

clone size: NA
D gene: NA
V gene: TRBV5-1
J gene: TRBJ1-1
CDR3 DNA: TGCGCCAGCAGCTTGACGGGACTCCTGAACACTGAAGCTTTCTTT
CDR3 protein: CASSLTGLLNTEAFF

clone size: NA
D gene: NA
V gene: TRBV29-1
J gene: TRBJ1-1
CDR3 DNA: TGCAGCGTTGAACCCTGGGGGAGCACAGAAGCTTTCTTT
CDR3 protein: CSVEPWGSTEAFF

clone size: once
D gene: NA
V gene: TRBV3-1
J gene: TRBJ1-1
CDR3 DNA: TGTGCCAGCAGCCAAGAACGCGGGCCGAACACTGAAGCTTTCTTT
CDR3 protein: CASSQERGPNTEAFF

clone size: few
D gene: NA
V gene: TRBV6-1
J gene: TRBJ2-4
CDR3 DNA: TGTGCCAGCAGCCGCTCCCTCCGGGACCACTTAGCCAAAAACATTCAGTACTTC
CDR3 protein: CASSRSLRDHLAKNIQYF

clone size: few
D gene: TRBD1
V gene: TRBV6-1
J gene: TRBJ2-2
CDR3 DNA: TGTGCCAGCACCCACCCCCGGACAGGCTTTACAACCGGGGAGCTGTTTTTT
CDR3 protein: CASTHPRTGFTTGELFF

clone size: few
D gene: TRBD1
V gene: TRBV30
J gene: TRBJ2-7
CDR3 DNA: TGTGCCTGGGGGGACAGTTACGAGCAGTACTTC
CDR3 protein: CAWGDSYEQYF

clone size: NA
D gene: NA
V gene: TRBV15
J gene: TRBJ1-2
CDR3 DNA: TGTGCCACCAGCAGAGGTGCCACGCCCTCCTATGGCTACACCTTC
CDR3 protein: CATSRGATPSYGYTF

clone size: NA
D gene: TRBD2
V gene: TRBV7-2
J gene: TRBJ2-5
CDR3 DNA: TGTGCCAGCAGCTTAGGGTTCAGCGGGAGCGAGACCCAGTACTTC
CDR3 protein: CASSLGFSGSETQYF

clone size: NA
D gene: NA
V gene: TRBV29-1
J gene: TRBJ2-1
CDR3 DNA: TGCAGCGTCGTTACCGGGTCCCGCCTCGATGAGCAGTTCTTC
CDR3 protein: CSVVTGSRLDEQFF

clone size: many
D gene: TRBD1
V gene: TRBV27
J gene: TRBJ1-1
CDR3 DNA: TGTGCCAGCAGTGGGAGGGACAGCCGAAAAGCTTTCTTT
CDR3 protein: CASSGRDSRKAFF

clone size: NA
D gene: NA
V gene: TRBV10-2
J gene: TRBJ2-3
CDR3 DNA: TGCGCCAGCGGGGCGGTAACGCAGTATTTT
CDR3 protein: CASGAVTQYF

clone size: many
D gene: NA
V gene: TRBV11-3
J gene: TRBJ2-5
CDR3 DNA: TGTGCCCCCATGGCGCTAGACCAAGAGACCCAGTACTTC
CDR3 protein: CAPMALDQETQYF

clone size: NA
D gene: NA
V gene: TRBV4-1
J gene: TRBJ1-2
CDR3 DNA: TGCGCCAGCAGCCAAGTTTCTCGGGCCAACTATGGCTACACCTTC
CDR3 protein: CASSQVSRANYGYTF

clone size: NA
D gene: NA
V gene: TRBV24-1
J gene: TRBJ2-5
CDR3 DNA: TGTGCCACCAGTTTCGCTGGGGCCCAGTACTTC
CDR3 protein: CATSFAGAQYF

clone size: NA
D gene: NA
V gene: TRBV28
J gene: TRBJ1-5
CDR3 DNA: TGTGCCAGCAGCAACCAGGGGTGGAATCAGCCCCAGCATTTT
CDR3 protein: CASSNQGWNQPQHF

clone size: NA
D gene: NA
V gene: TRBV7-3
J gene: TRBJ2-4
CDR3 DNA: TGTTCCAGCAGCTTAGGGGGGACACACATTCAGTACTTC
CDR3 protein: CSSSLGGTHIQYF

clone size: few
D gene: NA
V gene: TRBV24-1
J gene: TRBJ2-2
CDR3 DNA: TGTGCCACCAGACAGCCGAACACCGGGGAGCTGTTTTTT
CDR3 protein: CATRQPNTGELFF

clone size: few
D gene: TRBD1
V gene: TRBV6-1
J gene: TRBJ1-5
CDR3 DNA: TGTGCCAGCAGCAAGACAGGGGGCGGTCAGCCCCAGCATTTT
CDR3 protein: CASSKTGGGQPQHF

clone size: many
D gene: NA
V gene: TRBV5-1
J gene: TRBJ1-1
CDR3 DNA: TGCGCCAGCACCCTCGGAGAGGGCACCACTGAAGCTTTCTTT
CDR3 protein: CASTLGEGTTEAFF

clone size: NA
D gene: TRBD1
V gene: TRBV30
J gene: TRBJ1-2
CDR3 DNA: TGTGCCTGGAGTCTACCGGGACAGGGGGCATTTGGCTACACCTTC
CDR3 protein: CAWSLPGQGAFGYTF

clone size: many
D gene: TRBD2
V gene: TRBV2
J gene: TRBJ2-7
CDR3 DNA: TGTGCCAGCGGAGCTAGCGGGGCAGCCTCCTACGAGCAGTACTTC
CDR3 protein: CASGASGAASYEQYF

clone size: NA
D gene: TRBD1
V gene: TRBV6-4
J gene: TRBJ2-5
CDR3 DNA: TGTGCCACCACGACAGGGACACAAGAGACCCAGTACTTC
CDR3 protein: CATTTGTQETQYF

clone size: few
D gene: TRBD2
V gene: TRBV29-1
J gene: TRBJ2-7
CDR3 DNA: TGCAGCGTTAGACTAGCATCCTACGAGCAGTACTTC
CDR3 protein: CSVRLASYEQYF

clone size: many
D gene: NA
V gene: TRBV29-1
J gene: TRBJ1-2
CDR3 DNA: TGCAGCGTTGGTATCTCTAACTATGGCTACACCTTC
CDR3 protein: CSVGISNYGYTF

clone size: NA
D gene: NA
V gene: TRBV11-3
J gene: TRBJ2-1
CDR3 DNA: TGTGCCAGCAGCTTAGATTACGGGAATGAGCAGTTCTTC
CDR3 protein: CASSLDYGNEQFF

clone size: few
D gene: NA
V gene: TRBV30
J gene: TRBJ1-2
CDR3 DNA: TGTGCCTGGAGTGTATCGGGCCGGGGAGGCTACACCTTC
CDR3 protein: CAWSVSGRGGYTF

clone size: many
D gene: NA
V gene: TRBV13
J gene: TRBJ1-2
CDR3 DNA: TGTGCCAGCAGCTCCTCCCAGGTGGATTCCTCCTTC
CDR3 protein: CASSSSQVDSSF

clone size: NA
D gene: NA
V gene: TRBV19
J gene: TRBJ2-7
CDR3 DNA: TGTGCCAGTAGCAACAGCCAGGGGGGCGAGCAGTACTTC
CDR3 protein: CASSNSQGGEQYF

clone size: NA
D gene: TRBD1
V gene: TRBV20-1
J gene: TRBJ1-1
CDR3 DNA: TGCAGTGCTAGATCGGGACAGGAGGACACTGAAGCTTTCTTT
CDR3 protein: CSARSGQEDTEAFF

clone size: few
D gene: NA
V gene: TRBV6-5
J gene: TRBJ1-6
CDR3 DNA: TGTGCCAGCAGTTACGCAGCAAGCCAGAATTCACCCCTCCACTTT
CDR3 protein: CASSYAASQNSPLHF

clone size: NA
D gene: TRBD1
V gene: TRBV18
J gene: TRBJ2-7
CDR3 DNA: TGTGCCAGCTCACCCGGAAGGGACAGCTCCTACGAGCAGTACTTC
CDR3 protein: CASSPGRDSSYEQYF

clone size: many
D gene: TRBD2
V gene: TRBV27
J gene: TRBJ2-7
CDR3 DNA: TGTGCCAGCAGTTTTGGGACTAGCGGAATCTACGAGCAGTACTTC
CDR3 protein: CASSFGTSGIYEQYF

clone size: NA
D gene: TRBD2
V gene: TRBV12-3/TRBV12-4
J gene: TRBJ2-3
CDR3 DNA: TGTGCCAGCAGTGGGGGTCTGACTAGCGGGAGAACAGATACGCAGTATTTT
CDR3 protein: CASSGGLTSGRTDTQYF

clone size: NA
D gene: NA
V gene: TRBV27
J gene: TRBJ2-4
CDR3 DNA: TGTGCCACAATGCCTAGCGTGGGGGGCTTTTACATTCAGTACTTC
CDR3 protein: CATMPSVGGFYIQYF

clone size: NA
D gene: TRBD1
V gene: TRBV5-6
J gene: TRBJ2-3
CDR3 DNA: TGCGCCAGCAGCCGGACAGGGGATACGCAGTATTTT
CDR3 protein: CASSRTGDTQYF

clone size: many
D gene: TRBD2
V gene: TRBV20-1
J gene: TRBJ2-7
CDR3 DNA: TGCAGTGCTACCAGACTAGCGGGGAGCTCCTACGAGCAGTACTTC
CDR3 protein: CSATRLAGSSYEQYF

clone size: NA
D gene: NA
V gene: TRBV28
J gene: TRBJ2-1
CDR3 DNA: TGTGCCAGCAGGCACGTTCTCGGGGGCACTGAGCAGTTCTTC
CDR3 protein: CASRHVLGGTEQFF

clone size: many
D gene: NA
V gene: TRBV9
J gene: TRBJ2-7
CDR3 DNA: TGTGCCAGCAGCCCAAAGGACAGCTACGAGCAGTACTTC
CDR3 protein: CASSPKDSYEQYF

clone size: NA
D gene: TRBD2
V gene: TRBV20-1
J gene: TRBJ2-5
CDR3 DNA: TGCAGTGCTAGCGAAACTAGCGGGTCAAACCCGGAGACCCAGTACTTC
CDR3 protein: CSASETSGSNPETQYF

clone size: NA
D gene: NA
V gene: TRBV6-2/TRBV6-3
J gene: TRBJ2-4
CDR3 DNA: TGTGCCAGCAGTTTCTACCGAGGAAGCATTCAGTACTTC
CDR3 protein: CASSFYRGSIQYF

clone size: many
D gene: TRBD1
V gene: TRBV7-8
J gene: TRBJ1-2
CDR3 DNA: TGTGCCAGCAGCTCAGGGGGGGGCTATGGCTACACCTTC
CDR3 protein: CASSSGGGYGYTF

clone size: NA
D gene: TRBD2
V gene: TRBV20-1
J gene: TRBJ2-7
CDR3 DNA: TGCAGTGCTTATAAGCGGGAGCTAATCTACGAGCAGTACTTC
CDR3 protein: CSAYKRELIYEQYF

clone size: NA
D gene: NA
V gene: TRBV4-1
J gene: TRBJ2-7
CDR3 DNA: TGCGCCAGCAGCCAACAAGCGCGCGGAGGCTACGAGCAGTACTTC
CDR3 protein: CASSQQARGGYEQYF

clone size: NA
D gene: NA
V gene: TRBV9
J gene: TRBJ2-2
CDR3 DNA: TGTGCCAGCAGCGAACTGGCGGAGGAGGGGCTGTTTTTT
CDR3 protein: CASSELAEEGLFF

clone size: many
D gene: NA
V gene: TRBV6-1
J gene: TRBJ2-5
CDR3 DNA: TGTGCCAGCAGTGTAATACAGGGATACGAGACCCAGTACTTC
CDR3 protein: CASSVIQGYETQYF